This T cell receptor (beta chain) was sequenced for a study of CD8 T cells in Susac syndrome. It was with random hexamers that roughly 0.45 to 1 ug RNA was reverse transcribed. Via MiXCR, TCRdb re-called the immunoSEQ multiplex PCR reads, giving one row per CDR3 protein. The repertoire includes about 200,000 distinct CDR3 sequences, about 95% of them detected once, and 0.093% sits in the top ten. The clonotype comes from a human donor with multiple sclerosis. Material: CD4+ T cells from PBMCs.

The CDR3 DNA is TGTGCCTTAGGGGGACAGGGCAATCAGCCCCAGCATTTT. The encoded protein is CALGGQGNQPQHF. The chain links TRBV30 to TRBJ1-5, with TRBD1 identical over 8 bases. The V and J ends lost 7 bases and 2 bases, in that order; junction bases with no gene match: 4. Germline CDR1 reads GTSNPN; CDR2 reads SVGIG (reference sequence). CDR3 length equals 13 residues.